The clone carrying this T cell receptor beta chain was recorded once. The same CDR3 arises from other DNA sequences in this sample as well. These data are taken from a study of shared clonotypes between healthy human individuals. Sequencing was performed with immunoSEQ multiplex PCR; in TCRdb, only in-frame clones are kept and a portion is missing. The data contain roughly 2.2 million clones, roughly 90% of them singletons. Trimming removed 0 bases from V and 3 bases from J; junction bases left unmatched: 2. From germline, CDR1 is LGHNA and CDR2 YNFKEQ. The CDR3 has 16 amino acids. The sequence was obtained from a man aged 18 to 30 in good health. Some clones in this sample may be carry-over from other donors' samples. V is TRBV4-2 and J is TRBJ2-1; 10 nucleotides agree with TRBD2. Sequenced material: naive CD4+ T cells from PBMCs. The subset denotes: CD45RA+ positively selected. CDR3 amino acids: CASSQDRTSGYNEQFF. The CDR3 DNA sequence: TGTGCCAGCAGCCAAGATAGGACTAGCGGCTACAATGAGCAGTTCTTC.